Below, 27 T cell receptor beta chains from the same sample are listed, as sequenced in a study of blood T cell repertoires in COVID-19. TCRdb's copy holds only in-frame clones and misses some; the assay was immunoSEQ multiplex PCR. The sample has under 450,000 clones, roughly 84% seen once; the top ten hold under 3%. The material sequenced was PBMCs or T cells enriched from blood (not recorded which). These receptors were taken from a woman in her 30s who had recovered from COVID-19.

This chain joins TRBV6-6 and TRBJ2-4; D unclear. This CDR3 is built from 13 residues. Germline CDR1 reads MNHNY; CDR2 reads SVGAGI (reference sequence). The V gene lost 6 bases and the J gene lost 6 bases, with 12 bases spanning the gap. The CDR3 nucleotides are TGTGCCAGCAGAACCCCCAGCGTAAACATTCAGTACTTC. Residues: CASRTPSVNIQYF.

The chain links TRBV10-3 to TRBJ1-5, with a possible D match to TRBD1 (6 bases). CDR1 and CDR2 from the germline V gene are ENHRY and SYGVKD. The V and J ends lost 4 bases and 1 base respectively, with 8 bases between them. The CDR3 is made up of 14 amino acids. For the CDR3, the DNA is TGTGCCATCAGTGGACAGGAAAGCAATCAGCCCCAGCATTTT. It translates to CAISGQESNQPQHF.

The chain combines TRBV24-1 with TRBJ2-1, with 9 positions matching TRBD2. Germline V gene lookup returns CDR1 KGHDR and CDR2 SFDVKD. The CDR3 consists of 17 residues. The V and J ends lost 5 bases and 0 bases, in that order; junction bases with no gene match: 7. The CDR3 DNA follows: TGTGCCACCAGTGGCGGGACTAGCCACCGCTCCTACAATGAGCAGTTCTTC. Protein: CATSGGTSHRSYNEQFF.

The chain employs TRBV3-1 (or the pseudogene TRBV3-2) and TRBJ1-1, with unresolved D. CDR3 length: 12 amino acids. The germline V and J ends were trimmed by 3 bases and 10 bases, with 12 bases remaining between them. The germline V gene encodes CDR1 LGHDT and CDR2 YNNKEL (reference sequence). CDR3 bases: TGTGCCAGCAGCCAGCCATCAGGTGGAGCTTTCTTT. This gives the protein CASSQPSGGAFF.

The rearrangement uses TRBV12-3 or TRBV12-4 and TRBJ1-3; D not resolved. V was trimmed by 6 bases and J by 0 bases, leaving 6 bases between them. The CDR3 runs to 13 residues. In DNA, the CDR3 is TGTGCCAGCAGGGGCATCTCTGGAAACACCATATATTTT. This codes for CASRGISGNTIYF.

The chain links TRBV28 to TRBJ1-1; the D gene is possibly TRBD1 (5 bases). Trimming stripped 7 bases from V and 5 bases from J, with 14 bases between. Germline-derived CDR1 and CDR2 are MDHEN and SYDVKM. There are 13 residues in the CDR3. The CDR3, as DNA: TGTGCCAGCAAAACTTGGGGGGGGACTGAAGCTTTCTTT. Translating gives CASKTWGGTEAFF. The full variable domain, completed using reference TRBV28 and TRBJ1-1, is DVKVTQSSRYLVKRTGEKVFLECVQDMDHENMFWYRQDPGLGLRLIYFSYDVKMKEKGDIPEGYSVSREKKERFSLILESASTNQTSMYLCASKTWGGTEAFFGQGTRLTVV.

In DNA form, the CDR3 reads TGTGCCAGCAGTGAACTTAGTCGTCAGGACAATGAGCAGTTCTTC. Its translation is CASSELSRQDNEQFF. The J gene is TRBJ2-1, the V gene TRBV2; no clear D. The V end lost 2 bases, the J end lost 5 bases, and 13 bases lay between the germline ends. This CDR3 spans 15 amino acids. Germline V gives CDR1 SNHLY, CDR2 FYNNEI.

The genes are TRBV9 and TRBJ1-5; D remains ambiguous. The CDR3 consists of 15 residues. The V end was cut by 3 bases, the J end by 3 bases, with 13 bases between. Germline V gene data show CDR1 as SGDLS and CDR2 as YYNGEE. The CDR3 spells CASSEGGSNNQPQHF. The CDR3 DNA follows: TGTGCCAGCAGCGAGGGAGGGTCTAACAATCAGCCCCAGCATTTT.

The genes are TRBV28 and TRBJ2-1; TRBD2 matches at 16 bases. J was trimmed by 7 bases and V by 6 bases; bases with no gene match: 12. CDR1 is MDHEN, CDR2 SYDVKM, per germline. The CDR3 runs 18 residues. The DNA of the CDR3 is TGTGCCAGCAGCCCAAGGGCCGGGACTAGCGGGAGGGGAAATGAGCAGTTCTTC. This gives the protein CASSPRAGTSGRGNEQFF.

The V call is TRBV2, the J call TRBJ2-7; D unresolved. Germline CDR1 reads SNHLY; CDR2 reads FYNNEI. This CDR3 is built from 11 residues. Trimming cost V 5 bases and J 4 bases, with 6 bases left between them. In DNA form, the CDR3 reads TGTGCCAGCAGTAATAGATACGAGCAGTACTTC. It specifies CASSNRYEQYF.

This sequence joins TRBV14 and TRBJ2-1; D gene uncertain. The CDR3 has 15 amino acids. Germline CDR1 reads SGHDN; CDR2 reads FVKESK. V was trimmed by 1 base and J by 0 bases, leaving 7 bases between them. CDR3 residues: CASSQAFSSYNEQFF. As DNA, the CDR3 is TGTGCCAGCAGCCAAGCGTTCAGCTCCTACAATGAGCAGTTCTTC.

V usage is TRBV21-1 and J usage is TRBJ2-1; the D call TRBD2 from the table was never checked on the DNA. TRBV21-1 is annotated as a pseudogene. The CDR3 totals 17 residues. CDR3 bases: TGTGCCAGACCCTTAGCGGGAGAGGGGGATTGGGGAAATGAGCAGTTCTTC. This encodes CARPLAGEGDWGNEQFF.

The genes are TRBV2 and TRBJ1-6, with a weak D call TRBD1 (6 bases). Germline CDR1 SNHLY, CDR2 FYNNEI. The CDR3 sequence is 15 residues long. Trimming took 3 bases from V and 9 from J, leaving 15 bases between them. CDR3 protein: CASSDRGGMGSPLHF. CDR3 bases: TGTGCCAGCAGTGATAGAGGGGGTATGGGTTCACCCCTCCACTTT.

The rearrangement joins TRBV19 to TRBJ1-4; tentative D call: TRBD1 (5 bases). The V end was cut by 5 bases, the J end by 2 bases, with 15 bases between. Germline loops: CDR1 LNHDA, CDR2 SQIVND (reference sequence). The CDR3 totals 16 residues. CDR3 DNA sequence: TGTGCCAGTAGTCCAGGGAGAGGGAGGACTAATGAAAAACTGTTTTTT. Translation: CASSPGRGRTNEKLFF. The whole variable domain, remainder taken from reference TRBV19 and TRBJ1-4, is DGGITQSPKYLFRKEGQNVTLSCEQNLNHDAMYWYRQDPGQGLRLIYYSQIVNDFQKGDIAEGYSVSREKKESFPLTVTSAQKNPTAFYLCASSPGRGRTNEKLFFGSGTQLSVL.

This chain links TRBV5-6 with TRBJ2-1; D possibly corresponds to TRBD2 (6 bases). From germline, CDR1 is SGHDT and CDR2 YYEEEE. Trimming cost V 7 bases and J 7 bases, with 6 bases left between them. This CDR3 spans 10 amino acids. The CDR3 loop reads CASGGNEQFF. The CDR3 region has the DNA TGTGCCAGCGGGGGGAATGAGCAGTTCTTC. Full variable domain (outside the CDR3, taken from reference TRBV5-6 and TRBJ2-1): DAGVTQSPTHLIKTRGQQVTLRCSPKSGHDTVSWYQQALGQGPQFIFQYYEEEERQRGNFPDRFSGHQFPNYSSELNVNALLLGDSALYLCASGGNEQFFGPGTRLTVL.

The chain is built from TRBV27 and TRBJ1-1, with 9 bases matching TRBD1. CDR1 is MNHEY and CDR2 is SMNVEV in the germline V gene (reference sequence). V lost 4 bases and J lost 2; bases outside the gene matches: 2. The CDR3 loop spans 14 amino acids. The DNA of the CDR3 is TGTGCCAGCAGTTATACAGGGGGCAACACTGAAGCTTTCTTT. This sequence encodes CASSYTGGNTEAFF.

This clone was observed once. This rearrangement joins TRBV7-3 to TRBJ1-1; D is unclear. Germline-derived CDR1 and CDR2 are SGHTA and FQGTGA. The CDR3 is 13 residues long. V was shortened by 1 base and J by 3 bases, with 6 bases between the two germline ends. CDR3 nucleotide sequence: TGTGCCAGCAGCTTAATGACATACACTGAAGCTTTCTTT. Translated: CASSLMTYTEAFF.

The chain uses TRBV2 and TRBJ1-2; 9 bases line up with TRBD1. The CDR3 covers 18 residues. The ends lost 2 bases at V and 8 bases at J; junction bases unmatched: 18. The germline gives CDR1 SNHLY, CDR2 FYNNEI. This CDR3 is CASSEPRDRALLGMGYTF. DNA for the CDR3: TGTGCCAGCAGTGAACCTAGGGACAGGGCCCTCCTTGGGATGGGCTACACCTTC. Full variable domain (rest looked up from reference TRBV2 and TRBJ1-2): EPEVTQTPSHQVTQMGQEVILRCVPISNHLYFYWYRQILGQKVEFLVSFYNNEISEKSEIFDDQFSVERPDGSNFTLKIRSTKLEDSAMYFCASSEPRDRALLGMGYTFGSGTRLTVV.

The chain has TRBV24-1 and TRBJ2-1; D unclear. Trimming removed 4 bases at V and 9 bases at J, with 12 bases between. Germline V gene lookup returns CDR1 KGHDR and CDR2 SFDVKD. CDR3 length: 13 amino acids. CDR3 sequence (DNA): TGTGCCACCAGTGACCCGATAGCCGCTGAGCAGTTCTTC. Encoded protein: CATSDPIAAEQFF.

V and J are TRBV11-3 and TRBJ2-3; 7 positions agree with TRBD2. Losses at the gene ends were 6 bases for V and 5 bases for J; bases not matched to a gene: 5. This CDR3 is built from 13 residues. The germline V gene has CDR1 SGHNT and CDR2 YENEEA. In nucleotides, the CDR3 is TGTGCCAGCAGGGGAGGGCCGCAAGATACGCAGTATTTT. It translates to CASRGGPQDTQYF.

The chain uses TRBV5-1 and TRBJ2-1, with TRBD2 matching over 7 bases. Per germline, CDR1 SGHRS and CDR2 YFSETQ. There are 16 residues in the CDR3. The junction had 12 bases not matched to a gene; V was cut back by 2 bases and J by 7 bases. The CDR3, as DNA: TGCGCCAGCAGCTTCCAAACGGGAGGAGGCTGGAATGAGCAGTTCTTC. This translates into CASSFQTGGGWNEQFF.

The chain combines TRBV19 with TRBJ1-1, with D maybe TRBD1 (6 bases). This CDR3 spans 15 amino acids. Germline lookup yields CDR1 LNHDA and CDR2 SQIVND (reference sequence). The V end lost 2 bases, the J end lost 0 bases, and 10 bases lay between the germline ends. CDR3 sequence reads: CASSITGTMNTEAFF. In nucleotides, the CDR3 is TGTGCCAGTAGTATAACAGGGACGATGAACACTGAAGCTTTCTTT.

The chain joins TRBV7-9 to TRBJ2-3; no clear D gene. V lost 3 bases to trimming and J lost 3 bases, with 10 bases between them. CDR1 and CDR2 from the germline V gene are SEHNR and FQNEAQ (reference sequence). The length of the CDR3 is 14 residues. CDR3 residues: CASSFLSVTDTQYF. The CDR3 nucleotides are TGTGCCAGCAGCTTTCTATCGGTTACAGATACGCAGTATTTT. Complete variable domain (other parts from reference TRBV7-9 and TRBJ2-3): DTGVSQNPRHKITKRGQNVTFRCDPISEHNRLYWYRQTLGQGPEFLTYFQNEAQLEKSRLLSDRFSAERPKGSFSTLEIQRTEQGDSAMYLCASSFLSVTDTQYFGPGTRLTVL.

The genes are TRBV30 and TRBJ2-1, with a possible D match to TRBD2 (7 bases). The ends were cut back, 3 bases at V and 3 bases at J, with 18 bases in the middle. Germline CDR1 is GTSNPN and CDR2 is SVGIG (reference sequence). The CDR3 spans 16 residues. DNA for the CDR3: TGTGCCTGGAGAGGGGGGGAGCCGGGTGGCTACAATGAGCAGTTCTTC. Residues: CAWRGGEPGGYNEQFF.

The V call is TRBV28, the J call TRBJ1-6; D unresolved. Germline assignment: CDR1 MDHEN and CDR2 SYDVKM. CDR3 length: 15 amino acids. V was pared by 2 bases and J by 3 bases, with 8 bases between. CDR3 in DNA: TGTGCCAGCAGTTTACTCTTAAACTATAATTCACCCCTCCACTTT. Its protein product is CASSLLLNYNSPLHF. The full variable domain, completed using reference TRBV28 and TRBJ1-6, is DVKVTQSSRYLVKRTGEKVFLECVQDMDHENMFWYRQDPGLGLRLIYFSYDVKMKEKGDIPEGYSVSREKKERFSLILESASTNQTSMYLCASSLLLNYNSPLHFGNGTRLTVT.

V usage is TRBV5-1 and J usage is TRBJ2-6; 8 nucleotides align to TRBD1. CDR3 length: 18 residues. With V trimmed by 0 bases and J by 2 bases, 7 bases remained unmatched. Germline values: CDR1 SGHRS, CDR2 YFSETQ. DNA of the CDR3: TGCGCCAGCAGCTTGGGCCAGGGGGCTGCAACTGGGGCCAACGTCCTGACTTTC. Encoded protein: CASSLGQGAATGANVLTF.

This chain links TRBV5-4 with TRBJ2-3; 11 bases map to TRBD2. Germline CDR1 SGHNT, CDR2 YYREEE (reference sequence). The CDR3 is 17 amino acids. Losses at the gene ends were 2 bases for V and 0 bases for J; bases not matched to a gene: 5. CDR3 bases: TGTGCCAGCAGCTTAGTACTAGCGGGGGCGAGCACAGATACGCAGTATTTT. Encoded protein: CASSLVLAGASTDTQYF. Full variable domain (missing parts from reference TRBV5-4 and TRBJ2-3): ETGVTQSPTHLIKTRGQQVTLRCSSQSGHNTVSWYQQALGQGPQFIFQYYREEENGRGNFPPRFSGLQFPNYSSELNVNALELDDSALYLCASSLVLAGASTDTQYFGPGTRLTVL.